A single sample gave rise to the 9 T cell receptor beta chains below, sequenced in a study of T cells in Graves' hyperthyroidism and ophthalmopathy. Template material for amplifying TCR beta CDR3 regions consisted of RNA transcripts. The HTBI primer set was used in a first-round RT-PCR of the TCR CDR3. Using its own MiXCR run on the multiplex PCR reads, TCRdb lists one record per CDR3 protein. The sample lists approximately 700,000 distinct CDR3 sequences, over 15% seen once, with approximately 8.4% in the top ten. The sample was blood. The receptor set was obtained from a man in his late teens or twenties with Graves' hyperthyroidism.

The CDR3 bases are TGTGCCAGCAGTCGGAAGGGGCCGGGGCCCTATGGCTACACCTTC. This gives the protein CASSRKGPGPYGYTF. The rearrangement joins TRBV12-3 or TRBV12-4 to TRBJ1-2; D possibly corresponds to TRBD1 (5 bases). Trimming left V 5 bases short and J 4 bases short, with 17 bases between. This CDR3 has 15 residues.

This clonotype appeared many times. The V and J genes are TRBV2 and TRBJ2-3; TRBD2 aligns across 10 bases. J gave up 3 bases and V 6 bases, and 3 bases lay outside the gene matches. The CDR3 sequence is 14 residues long. Germline-derived CDR1 and CDR2 are SNHLY and FYNNEI. The CDR3 is CASRAGGMTDTQYF. CDR3 nucleotides: TGTGCCAGCAGAGCGGGAGGGATGACAGATACGCAGTATTTT.

The rearrangement uses TRBV29-1 and TRBJ1-4; D perhaps matches TRBD1 (5 bases). The germline V and J ends were trimmed by 0 bases and 7 bases, with 15 bases remaining between them. The CDR3 consists of 15 residues. Looked up from germline, CDR1 is SQVTM and CDR2 is ANQGSEA. CDR3 amino acids: CSVEDRDGGSEKLFF. In DNA form, the CDR3 reads TGCAGCGTTGAAGACAGGGATGGGGGGAGTGAAAAACTGTTTTTT.

V usage is TRBV30 and J usage is TRBJ1-3; tentative D call: TRBD1 (5 bases). Germline CDR1 and CDR2: GTSNPN and SVGIG (reference sequence). CDR3 length equals 14 residues. Between the trimmed V and J ends, which lost 1 base and 4 bases, there was a span of 11 bases. The CDR3 DNA reads as TGTGCCTGGAGTGAGGGACCGGTGGGAAACACCATATATTTT. This sequence encodes CAWSEGPVGNTIYF.

V gene TRBV29-1 combines with J gene TRBJ1-2, with D perhaps matching TRBD1 (5 bases). Trimming left V 3 bases short and J 2 bases short, with 10 bases between. Germline V CDR1 and CDR2: SQVTM, ANQGSEA. The CDR3 spans 13 residues. CDR3 DNA sequence: TGCAGCGTTGAGGAGACAGTGAACTATGGCTACACCTTC. It is translated as CSVEETVNYGYTF.

This clonotype was observed at least ten times. The CDR3 DNA sequence: TGCAGCGTTGGTCCGGGACAGGGTTACAATGAGCAGTTCTTC. It codes for CSVGPGQGYNEQFF. The chain has TRBV29-1 and TRBJ2-1; 9 bases align to TRBD1. Germline V gene lookup returns CDR1 SQVTM and CDR2 ANQGSEA. Trimming took 4 bases from V and 4 from J; bases not matched to a gene: 5. There are 14 residues in the CDR3.

This clonotype has more than one count but fewer than ten. This rearrangement joins TRBV11-1 to TRBJ2-5; maybe TRBD1 (6 bases). CDR3 length: 14 residues. Germline values: CDR1 SGHAT, CDR2 FQDESV (reference sequence). V was pared by 5 bases and J by 1 base, with 11 bases between. In DNA, the CDR3 is TGTGCCAGCAGCCGGACAGCTTCCCAAGAGACCCAGTACTTC. Translated: CASSRTASQETQYF.

The chain recombines TRBV19 with TRBJ2-5; D may be TRBD2 (6 bases). CDR3 length: 16 residues. Trimming pared 3 bases from V and 5 bases from J, leaving 19 bases between. Looked up from germline, CDR1 is LNHDA and CDR2 is SQIVND (reference sequence). The CDR3 sequence: CASSIGIAEALETQYF. In nucleotides, the CDR3 is TGTGCCAGTAGTATTGGGATAGCGGAAGCCCTCGAGACCCAGTACTTC.

Many counts were recorded for this clonotype. The V call is TRBV7-2, the J call TRBJ2-1; D is uncertain. The CDR3 has 15 amino acids. Germline lookup yields CDR1 SGHTA and CDR2 FQGNSA. The germline V and J ends were trimmed by 2 bases and 2 bases, with 10 bases remaining between them. The CDR3 coding sequence is TGTGCCAGCAGCTTAAGGCAAAAGGCCTACAATGAGCAGTTCTTC. It is translated as CASSLRQKAYNEQFF.